The 14 T cell receptor beta chains in this list originate from one sample, sequenced in a study of blood T cell repertoires in COVID-19. The method was immunoSEQ multiplex PCR; TCRdb's version includes in-frame clones alone and lacks a portion of them. Of some 200,000 clones listed, 70% to 85% were seen once; the top ten hold about 6.9%. Specimen: peripheral blood. The receptor source for this set is a human donor with acute or convalescent COVID-19. The donor label of this sample is uncertain.

The rearrangement joins TRBV7-2 to TRBJ2-2, with TRBD2 identical over 14 bases. Germline values: CDR1 SGHTA, CDR2 FQGNSA. After removal of 4 bases from V and 0 bases from J, the junction contained 1 base not matched to a gene. CDR3 size: 17 residues. The CDR3 sequence: CASSWTSGRPNTGELFF. In nucleotides, the CDR3 is TGTGCCAGCAGCTGGACTAGCGGGAGGCCGAACACCGGGGAGCTGTTTTTT.

The V and J genes are TRBV6-5 and TRBJ2-3; TRBD2 agrees at 16 bases. Germline CDR1 MNHEY, CDR2 SVGAGI. Trimming at V came to 7 bases and at J to 15 bases, leaving 7 bases not matched to a gene. The CDR3 sequence is 13 residues long. The CDR3 DNA sequence: TGTGCCAGCATCGGGACTAGCGGGAGGGATGAATATTTT. It specifies CASIGTSGRDEYF.

The chain carries TRBV5-4 and TRBJ1-4; D not resolved. This CDR3 comprises 14 residues. CDR1 and CDR2 from the germline V gene are SGHNT and YYREEE (reference sequence). Trimming stripped 0 bases from V and 4 bases from J, with 7 bases between. The CDR3 sequence: CASSLGRHNEKLFF. In nucleotides, the CDR3 is TGTGCCAGCAGCTTGGGGCGGCATAATGAAAAACTGTTTTTT.

This clone was detected a few times. The chain couples TRBV28 to TRBJ2-1; 10 positions agree with TRBD2. The CDR3 is 14 residues long. The junction had 7 bases not matched to a gene; V was cut back by 8 bases and J by 6 bases. Germline CDR1 is MDHEN and CDR2 is SYDVKM. The CDR3: CASGKAGGSNEQFF. CDR3 nucleotide sequence: TGTGCCAGCGGAAAAGCGGGAGGGTCCAATGAGCAGTTCTTC.

The V gene is TRBV18, the J gene TRBJ2-3, with 8 positions matching TRBD1. The CDR3 length is 17 residues. The J segment lost 2 bases and the V segment lost 3 bases, leaving 10 bases of the junction unmatched. The germline CDR1 and CDR2 sequences are KGHSH and LQKENI. In DNA, the CDR3 is TGTGCCAGCTCACCTGTTCCCCGGACAGGGACCACAGATACGCAGTATTTT. Translation: CASSPVPRTGTTDTQYF.

This chain uses TRBV5-8 with TRBJ1-5; possibly TRBD1 for D (6 bases). V was shortened by 2 bases and J by 4 bases, with 10 bases between the two germline ends. Germline V gene lookup returns CDR1 SGHTS and CDR2 YDEGEE. The CDR3 length is 14 residues. The DNA for the CDR3 is TGTGCCAGCAGCTTTGAGGGGGGGAATCAGCCCCAGCATTTT. This translates into CASSFEGGNQPQHF.

The chain couples TRBV18 to TRBJ1-1; 7 bases are shared with TRBD1. Germline V gene lookup returns CDR1 KGHSH and CDR2 LQKENI. The CDR3 sequence is 13 residues long. The V segment lost 6 bases and the J segment 0 bases; nucleotides outside the gene matches: 1. The DNA for the CDR3 is TGTGCCAGCTCGACAGGGATGAACACTGAAGCTTTCTTT. Protein product: CASSTGMNTEAFF. Full variable domain (remainder filled in from reference TRBV18 and TRBJ1-1): NAGVMQNPRHLVRRRGQEARLRCSPMKGHSHVYWYRQLPEEGLKFMVYLQKENIIDESGMPKERFSAEFPKEGPSILRIQQVVRGDSAAYFCASSTGMNTEAFFGQGTRLTVV.

The gene calls are TRBV19 and TRBJ2-6; D gene unclear. V was clipped by 3 bases and J by 4 bases, with 13 bases between them. The germline V gene encodes CDR1 LNHDA and CDR2 SQIVND (reference sequence). The CDR3 loop spans 16 amino acids. The CDR3 coding sequence is TGTGCCAGTAGTATCGAGTCCCGAGGAGGGGCCAACGTCCTGACTTTC. Its protein product is CASSIESRGGANVLTF.

This sequence joins TRBV11-2 and TRBJ1-1; 9 positions agree with TRBD1. CDR3 length: 14 amino acids. CDR1 is SGHAT and CDR2 is FQNNGV in the germline V gene. Losses at the gene ends were 5 bases for V and 4 bases for J; bases not matched to a gene: 5. CDR3: CASSAGQGITEAFF. The CDR3 DNA sequence: TGTGCCAGCAGCGCGGGACAGGGTATCACTGAAGCTTTCTTT.

This clone showed up many times. V gene TRBV2 combines with J gene TRBJ1-1; D ambiguous. Germline CDR1 and CDR2: SNHLY and FYNNEI. Trimming shortened V by 6 bases and J by 0 bases, and 14 bases separated the two germline ends. This CDR3 region has 15 residues. Here the CDR3 reads CASRAGAYMNTEAFF. Written as DNA, the CDR3 is TGTGCCAGCAGGGCAGGCGCCTATATGAACACTGAAGCTTTCTTT.

This chain links TRBV5-1 with TRBJ2-7, with 9 positions matching TRBD1. Per the germline V gene, CDR1 is SGHRS and CDR2 is YFSETQ. V dropped 2 bases and J dropped 1; count of bases not matched to a gene: 1. CDR3 length: 14 amino acids. Here the CDR3 DNA reads TGCGCCAGCAGCTTAGACAGGGGGTCCTACGAGCAGTACTTC. As protein: CASSLDRGSYEQYF. Combining the CDR3 with reference TRBV5-1 and TRBJ2-7 gives the whole variable domain KAGVTQTPRYLIKTRGQQVTLSCSPISGHRSVSWYQQTPGQGLQFLFEYFSETQRNKGNFPGRFSGRQFSNSRSEMNVSTLELGDSALYLCASSLDRGSYEQYFGPGTRLTVT.

This chain uses TRBV15 with TRBJ1-3; D not resolved. CDR1 is LNHNV and CDR2 is YYDKDF in the germline V gene (reference sequence). The CDR3 consists of 13 residues. The ends were cut back, 0 bases at V and 4 bases at J, with 4 bases in the middle. The CDR3 nucleotides read TGTGCCACCAGCAGAGACAGGGGAAACACCATATATTTT. Its protein is CATSRDRGNTIYF.

V and J are TRBV7-2 and TRBJ1-5; TRBD1 aligns across 7 bases. CDR3 size: 16 residues. After removal of 1 base from V and 4 bases from J, the junction contained 7 bases not matched to a gene. The germline V gene has CDR1 SGHTA and CDR2 FQGNSA. In DNA form, the CDR3 reads TGTGCCAGCAGCTTAGTCGGGACACAGGGGAATCAGCCCCAGCATTTT. Amino acid sequence: CASSLVGTQGNQPQHF.

The chain is built from TRBV19 and TRBJ1-5; 11 bases are a match to TRBD1. V gave up 3 bases and J gave up 6 bases; unmatched junction bases: 7. CDR3 size: 16 residues. CDR1 is LNHDA, CDR2 SQIVND, per germline (reference sequence). CDR3 in DNA: TGTGCCAGTAGTATTTCGGACAGGGGGCAGGGTCAGCCCCAGCATTTT. Its protein is CASSISDRGQGQPQHF.